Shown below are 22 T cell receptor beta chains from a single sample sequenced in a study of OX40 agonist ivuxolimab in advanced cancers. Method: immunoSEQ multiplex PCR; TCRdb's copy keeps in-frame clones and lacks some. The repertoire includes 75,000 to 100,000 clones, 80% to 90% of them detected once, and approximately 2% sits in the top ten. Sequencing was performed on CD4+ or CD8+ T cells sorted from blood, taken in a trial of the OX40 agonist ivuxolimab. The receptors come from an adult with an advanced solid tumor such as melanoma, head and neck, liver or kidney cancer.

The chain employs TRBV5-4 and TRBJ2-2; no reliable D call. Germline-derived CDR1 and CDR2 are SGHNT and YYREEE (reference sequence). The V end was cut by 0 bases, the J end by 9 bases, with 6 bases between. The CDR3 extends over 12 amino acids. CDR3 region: CASSLDRRELFF. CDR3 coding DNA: TGTGCCAGCAGCTTGGACCGCCGGGAGCTGTTTTTT.

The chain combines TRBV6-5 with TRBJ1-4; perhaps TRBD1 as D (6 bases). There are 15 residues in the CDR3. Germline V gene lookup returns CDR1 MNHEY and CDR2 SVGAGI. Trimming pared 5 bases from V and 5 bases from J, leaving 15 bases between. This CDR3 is CASSRGEGSNEKLFF. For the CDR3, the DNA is TGTGCCAGCAGTAGGGGGGAGGGTAGCAATGAAAAACTGTTTTTT.

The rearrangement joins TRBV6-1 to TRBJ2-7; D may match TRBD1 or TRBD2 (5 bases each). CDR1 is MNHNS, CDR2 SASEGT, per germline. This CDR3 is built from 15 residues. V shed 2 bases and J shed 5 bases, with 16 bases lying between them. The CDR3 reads CASSELVSEGHEQYF. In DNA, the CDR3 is TGTGCCAGCAGTGAATTGGTTTCCGAGGGACACGAGCAGTACTTC.

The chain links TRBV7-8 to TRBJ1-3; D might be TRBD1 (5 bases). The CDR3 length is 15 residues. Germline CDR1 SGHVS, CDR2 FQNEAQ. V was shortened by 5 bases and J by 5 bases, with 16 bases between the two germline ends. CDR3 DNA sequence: TGTGCCAGCAGCCAGGGACCTACAAGGCGAAACACCATATATTTT. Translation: CASSQGPTRRNTIYF.

This chain's CDR3 is CASSVGGGSDYGYTF. CDR3 bases: TGTGCCAGCAGCGTGGGGGGAGGAAGCGACTATGGCTACACCTTC. The V call is TRBV9, the J call TRBJ1-2, with D possibly matching TRBD1 (5 bases). The CDR3 extends over 15 amino acids. With 2 bases removed from V and 3 bases from J, the gap between germline ends came to 14 bases. Germline V lookup: CDR1 SGDLS, CDR2 YYNGEE.

The CDR3 is CASSPGRQGTRYTF. The CDR3, as DNA: TGTGCCAGCTCACCTGGGCGACAGGGGACCCGGTACACCTTC. V is TRBV18 and J is TRBJ1-2; TRBD1 aligns across 8 bases. Unmatched junction bases numbered 11, after V lost 3 bases and J lost 11 bases. Germline loops: CDR1 KGHSH, CDR2 LQKENI. The CDR3 covers 14 residues.

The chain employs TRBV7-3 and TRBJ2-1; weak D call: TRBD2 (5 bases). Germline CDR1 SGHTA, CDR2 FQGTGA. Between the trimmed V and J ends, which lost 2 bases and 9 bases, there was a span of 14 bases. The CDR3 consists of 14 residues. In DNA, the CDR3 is TGTGCCAGCAGCTTAGGGAGCGCTAAGGCTGAGCAGTTCTTC. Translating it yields CASSLGSAKAEQFF.

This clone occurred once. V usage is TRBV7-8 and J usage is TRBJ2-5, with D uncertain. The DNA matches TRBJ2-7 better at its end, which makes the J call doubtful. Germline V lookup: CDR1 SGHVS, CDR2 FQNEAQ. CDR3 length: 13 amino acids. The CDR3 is CASSLSAPYEQYF. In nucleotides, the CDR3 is TGTGCCAGCAGCTTATCAGCCCCCTACGAGCAGTACTTC.

CDR3 in amino acids: CASSGTGLRETQYF. The CDR3 DNA reads TGCGCCAGCAGCGGTACAGGGTTGAGGGAGACCCAGTACTTC. The chain is built from TRBV5-1 and TRBJ2-5; maybe TRBD1 (6 bases). The germline V and J ends were trimmed by 4 bases and 5 bases, with 15 bases remaining between them. The CDR3 loop spans 14 amino acids. Germline V gene sequence: CDR1 SGHRS, CDR2 YFSETQ.

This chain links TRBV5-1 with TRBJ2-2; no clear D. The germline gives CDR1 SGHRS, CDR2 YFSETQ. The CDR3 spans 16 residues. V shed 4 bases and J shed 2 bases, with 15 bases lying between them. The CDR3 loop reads CASSPASILNTGELFF. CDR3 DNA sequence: TGCGCCAGCAGCCCCGCCAGTATACTTAACACCGGGGAGCTGTTTTTT.

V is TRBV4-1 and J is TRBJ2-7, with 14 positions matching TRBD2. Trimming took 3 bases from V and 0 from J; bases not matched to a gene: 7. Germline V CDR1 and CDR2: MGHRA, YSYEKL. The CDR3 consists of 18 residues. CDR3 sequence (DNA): TGCGCCAGCAGCCAGCCGGGACTAGCGGGAGAAAGCTCCTACGAGCAGTACTTC. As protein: CASSQPGLAGESSYEQYF.

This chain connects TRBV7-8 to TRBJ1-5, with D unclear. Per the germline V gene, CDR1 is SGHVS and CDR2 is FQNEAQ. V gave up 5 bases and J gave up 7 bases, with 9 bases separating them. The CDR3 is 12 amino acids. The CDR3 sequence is CASSRYGQPQHF. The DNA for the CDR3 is TGTGCCAGCAGCAGATATGGGCAGCCCCAGCATTTT.

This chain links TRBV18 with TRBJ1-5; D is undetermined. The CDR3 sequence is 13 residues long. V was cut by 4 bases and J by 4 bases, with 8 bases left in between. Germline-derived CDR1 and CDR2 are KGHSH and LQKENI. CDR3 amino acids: CASSQTQNQPQHF. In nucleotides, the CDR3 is TGTGCCAGCTCACAGACACAAAATCAGCCCCAGCATTTT.

The CDR3 loop is CASSLVGGQETQYF. DNA of the CDR3: TGTGCCAGCAGCTTAGTCGGCGGCCAAGAGACCCAGTACTTC. V usage is TRBV7-6 and J usage is TRBJ2-5, with no clear D. Germline lookup yields CDR1 SGHVS and CDR2 FNYEAQ. The CDR3 extends over 14 amino acids. Trimming cost V 1 base and J 1 base, with 7 bases left between them. Variable domain in full (rest from reference TRBV7-6 and TRBJ2-5): GAGVSQSPRYKVTKRGQDVALRCDPISGHVSLYWYRQALGQGPEFLTYFNYEAQQDKSGLPNDRFSAERPEGSISTLTIQRTEQRDSAMYRCASSLVGGQETQYFGPGTRLLVL.

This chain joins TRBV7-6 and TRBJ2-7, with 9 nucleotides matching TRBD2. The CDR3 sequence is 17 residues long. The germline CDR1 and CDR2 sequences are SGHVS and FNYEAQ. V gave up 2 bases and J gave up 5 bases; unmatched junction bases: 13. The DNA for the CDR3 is TGTGCCAGCAGCTTAAGTTCGTCGGCGGGAGGGCCCCACGAGCAGTACTTC. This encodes CASSLSSSAGGPHEQYF.

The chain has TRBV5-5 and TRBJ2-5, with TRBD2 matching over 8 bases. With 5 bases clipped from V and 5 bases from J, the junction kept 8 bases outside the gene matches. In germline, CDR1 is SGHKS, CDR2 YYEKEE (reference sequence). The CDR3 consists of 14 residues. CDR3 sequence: CASSNIAGRETQYF. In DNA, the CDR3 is TGTGCCAGCAGTAATATAGCGGGACGGGAGACCCAGTACTTC.

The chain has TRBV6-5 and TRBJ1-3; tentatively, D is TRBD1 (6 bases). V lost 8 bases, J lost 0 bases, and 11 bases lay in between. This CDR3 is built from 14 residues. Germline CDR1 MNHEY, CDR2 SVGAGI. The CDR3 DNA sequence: TGTGCCAGCTCGGGGGCCGCCTCTGGAAACACCATATATTTT. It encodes CASSGAASGNTIYF.

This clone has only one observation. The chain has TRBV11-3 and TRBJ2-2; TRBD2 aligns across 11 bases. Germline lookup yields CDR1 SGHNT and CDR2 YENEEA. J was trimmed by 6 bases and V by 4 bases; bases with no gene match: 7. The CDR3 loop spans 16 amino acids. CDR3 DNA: TGTGCCAGCAGCTCTCCCCTTAGCGGGAGGGCCGGGGAGCTGTTTTTT. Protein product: CASSSPLSGRAGELFF.

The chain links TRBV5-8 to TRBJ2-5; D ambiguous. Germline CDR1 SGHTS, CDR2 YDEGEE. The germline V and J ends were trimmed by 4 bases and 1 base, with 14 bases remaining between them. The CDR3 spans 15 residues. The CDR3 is CASSPPQALQETQYF. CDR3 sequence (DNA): TGTGCCAGCAGCCCCCCGCAAGCGCTCCAAGAGACCCAGTACTTC.

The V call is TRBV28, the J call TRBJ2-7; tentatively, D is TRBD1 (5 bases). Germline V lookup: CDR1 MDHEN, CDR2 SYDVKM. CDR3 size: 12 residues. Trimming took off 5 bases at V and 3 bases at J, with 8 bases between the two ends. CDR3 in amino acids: CASSPRVYEQYF. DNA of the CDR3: TGTGCCAGCAGTCCCAGGGTCTACGAGCAGTACTTC.

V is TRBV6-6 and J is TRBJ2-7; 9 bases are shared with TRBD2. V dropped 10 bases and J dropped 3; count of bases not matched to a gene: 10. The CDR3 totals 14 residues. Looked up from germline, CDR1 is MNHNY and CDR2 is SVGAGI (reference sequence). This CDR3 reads CATSKGTSYYEQYF. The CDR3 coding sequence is TGTGCCACCTCAAAGGGGACTAGCTACTACGAGCAGTACTTC.

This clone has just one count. The CDR3 reads CASSRDRFYGYTF. The CDR3 region has the DNA TGTGCCAGCAGTCGGGACAGGTTTTATGGCTACACCTTC. The genes are TRBV6-5 and TRBJ1-2, with 8 bases aligning to TRBD1. J was trimmed by 5 bases and V by 5 bases; bases with no gene match: 4. The CDR3 extends over 13 amino acids. Per germline, CDR1 MNHEY and CDR2 SVGAGI.